One sample yielded the 12 T cell receptor beta chains listed below, sequenced in a study of T cell responses to AZD1222 COVID-19 vaccine. Sequencing was performed with immunoSEQ multiplex PCR; in TCRdb, only in-frame clones are kept and a portion is missing. The data show about 160,000 clones, around 90% seen once. This specimen was peripheral blood, taken on day 0 of MenACWY control vaccination. These receptors were obtained from an adult in good health.

V usage is TRBV2 and J usage is TRBJ1-5; maybe TRBD1 (6 bases). Per germline, CDR1 SNHLY and CDR2 FYNNEI. There are 15 residues in the CDR3. The V end was cut by 8 bases, the J end by 7 bases, with 21 bases between. The DNA of the CDR3 is TGTGCCAGCGTGAGGGAAGGGGGAGGCGGACAGCCCCAGCATTTT. It translates to CASVREGGGGQPQHF.

This rearrangement joins TRBV7-8 to TRBJ1-2; D is perhaps TRBD1 (5 bases). Germline lookup yields CDR1 SGHVS and CDR2 FQNEAQ. The CDR3 is 14 amino acids. Trimming stripped 4 bases from V and 5 bases from J, with 14 bases between. The CDR3 here is CASSSNRDGYGYTF. The CDR3 DNA is TGTGCCAGCAGCTCCAATCGGGACGGGTATGGCTACACCTTC.

The chain carries TRBV19 and TRBJ1-1; D uncertain. In germline, CDR1 is LNHDA, CDR2 SQIVND (reference sequence). The CDR3 spans 14 residues. Trimming removed 0 bases from V and 0 bases from J, with 5 bases in between. The CDR3 reads CASSIDWVNTEAFF. In DNA, the CDR3 is TGTGCCAGTAGTATAGACTGGGTGAACACTGAAGCTTTCTTT.

This clone was observed a handful of times. This chain connects TRBV10-3 to TRBJ1-2, with D possibly matching TRBD1 (5 bases). Germline V lookup: CDR1 ENHRY, CDR2 SYGVKD. This CDR3 comprises 12 residues. V gave up 4 bases and J gave up 2 bases, with 5 bases separating them. As DNA, the CDR3 is TGTGCCATCAGTGGACAGAACTATGGCTACACCTTC. Encoded protein: CAISGQNYGYTF.

The V and J genes are TRBV5-4 and TRBJ2-3, with TRBD2 matching 7 bases. J was trimmed by 9 bases and V by 0 bases; bases with no gene match: 10. There are 15 residues in the CDR3. Germline V gives CDR1 SGHNT, CDR2 YYREEE (reference sequence). The CDR3: CASSLGGSAGVTQYF. Here the CDR3 DNA reads TGTGCCAGCAGCTTGGGCGGATCGGCGGGGGTGACGCAGTATTTT.

The rearrangement uses TRBV7-8 and TRBJ1-2; 9 nucleotides align to TRBD1. J gave up 8 bases and V 2 bases, and 6 bases lay outside the gene matches. The germline V gene encodes CDR1 SGHVS and CDR2 FQNEAQ. The CDR3 is 14 amino acids. This CDR3 reads CASSLNRGPEGYTF. The DNA for the CDR3 is TGTGCCAGCAGCTTAAACAGGGGGCCCGAAGGCTACACCTTC.

The CDR3 DNA is TGTGCCAGCATAATCCGGGACTCGATATACGAGCAGTACTTC. Amino acid sequence: CASIIRDSIYEQYF. The V and J genes are TRBV2 and TRBJ2-7, with D tentatively TRBD2 (6 bases). Trimming shortened V by 7 bases and J by 4 bases, and 17 bases separated the two germline ends. The germline V gene encodes CDR1 SNHLY and CDR2 FYNNEI. The CDR3 is 14 residues long.

This chain links TRBV29-1 with TRBJ2-5; maybe TRBD1 (5 bases). Trimming stripped 4 bases from V and 5 bases from J, with 11 bases between. Germline V gene data show CDR1 as SQVTM and CDR2 as ANQGSEA. The CDR3 spans 12 residues. Here the CDR3 reads CSVVGAGETQYF. CDR3 bases: TGCAGCGTTGTAGGGGCCGGGGAGACCCAGTACTTC.

The chain combines TRBV27 with TRBJ2-7; 10 bases agree with TRBD1. The CDR3 spans 14 residues. J gave up 3 bases and V 5 bases, and 4 bases lay outside the gene matches. Germline V CDR1 and CDR2: MNHEY, SMNVEV (reference sequence). The CDR3 region has the DNA TGTGCCAGCAGTGCCGGGACAGGGGTCTACGAGCAGTACTTC. Translation gives CASSAGTGVYEQYF.

J is TRBJ2-1 and V is TRBV12-3 or TRBV12-4; no clear D gene. V lost 2 bases and J lost 8, with 4 bases in between. CDR3 length: 11 residues. The CDR3: CASSLSDEQFF. The CDR3 nucleotides read TGTGCCAGCAGTTTATCCGATGAGCAGTTCTTC.

The gene calls are TRBV28 and TRBJ2-4; possibly TRBD2 for D (6 bases). Germline values: CDR1 MDHEN, CDR2 SYDVKM. The CDR3 has 14 residues. With 4 bases removed from V and 0 bases from J, the gap between germline ends came to 7 bases. The CDR3 nucleotides are TGTGCCAGCAGTTCGGGACTAGCCAAAAACATTCAGTACTTC. Encoded protein: CASSSGLAKNIQYF.

V and J are TRBV12-3 or TRBV12-4 and TRBJ2-1; no reliable D call. This CDR3 has 13 residues. Trimming removed 2 bases from V and 4 bases from J, with 6 bases in between. The CDR3 here is CASSLIGYNEQFF. In nucleotides, the CDR3 is TGTGCCAGCAGTTTAATTGGGTACAATGAGCAGTTCTTC.